This T cell receptor (beta chain) appears in the sequencing data of a study of shared clonotypes between healthy human individuals (dated by TCRdb to about 2020). Study-wide context: A few men and a couple of women, aged 18 to 49 years, made up the cohort. Leukapheresis yielded between about 0.8 and 8.9 billion PBMCs per donor. To increase sequencing depth and limit assay-specific biases, different laboratories used diverse techniques to prepare libraries and sequence TCR repertoires. The study deeply sequenced blood TCR repertoires of roughly five healthy adults to estimate repertoire size and the extent of clonotype sharing between individuals.

What the work shows at the level of the full study, not this receptor alone: The small number of donors limited the genetic and exposure-history diversity represented. Only blood was sampled, and tissue TCR repertoires likely differ from those in blood. Pairwise subsampling led to the expectation that sequencing depth would affect the degree of clonotype sharing among donors.

Worth noting for this clone: Its antigen specificity is not known. Base-call qualities are not available, and no considerably larger clone is one nucleotide away.

Using the deep immunoSEQ assay, multiplex PCR amplified TCR CDR3 regions from genomic DNA. Extracted genomic DNA from each cell subset was distributed evenly across all wells of several immunoSEQ 96-well plates, and each plate was treated as a replicate. Each replicate PCR for unsorted PBMC received roughly 290 ng genomic DNA, equal to 25,000 to 35,000 T cell genomes. Ten immunoSEQ deep assay plates were used to sequence the unsorted PBMC genomic DNA. Purified libraries were measured with a Qubit 3.0 fluorometer, size-checked on a Bioanalyzer 2100, and measured again with the KAPA Library Quantification kit. Every immunoSEQ 96-well plate was sequenced on a separate single-read 150-cycle Illumina NextSeq 550 flow cell. Concerning the study's data processing: Because the immunoSEQ output held only junctional sequences and lacked quality scores, the filtering could not match the filtering applied to full-length reads. Sequences were annotated with PyIR, a Python wrapper for IgBLAST v1.9, using IMGT germline references to assign V/J genes and CDR3. Reads were removed for weak V/J assignments (E-value above 1e-6), missing CDR3, stop codons, out-of-frame junctions, or ambiguous translated residues. V3J clonotypes were defined as sequences sharing the same inferred V gene, J gene, and CDR3 amino acid sequence. The percentage overlap between two repertoires was calculated by dividing the number of shared unique clonotypes by the size of the smaller repertoire. Richness of each repertoire was evaluated using RTK rarefaction, the Chao1 estimator, and Recon v2.1 estimates of unobserved clonotypes. Held by TCRdb, this immuneACCESS table contains in-frame sequences only and omits some clones. Under half of the omission traces to an unresolved V gene where checked; the cause of the rest is unknown. From that table come the V and J calls and clone size; the DNA was used to work out D and trimming. Recorded for this sample are about 510,000 clones; over 75% of them occurred a single time. The ten top clones hold 12% of the sample.

Trimming costs V 4 bases and J 2 bases, and their ends lie 14 bases apart. From the cysteine through the phenylalanine, the CDR3 covers 15 amino acids. Only the CDR3 part of the read is kept: 45 bases, read in frame from the first base. From the germline V gene, CDR1 is WSHSY and CDR2 is SAAADI. Healthy HIV-negative adults with no recently reported acute infections or vaccinations were included as donors. Every donor was a Caucasian adult residing in Nashville, Tennessee, USA. For unsorted samples, about 85 million PBMCs were counted and genomic DNA was extracted with the QIAamp DNA Blood Mini kit. Blood was obtained by leukapheresis, after which PBMCs were separated by Ficoll-Histopaque density gradient centrifugation and cryopreserved in liquid nitrogen vapor phase.

The receptor's source is a woman aged 40 to 50 in good health. Some clones in this sample may be carry-over from other donors' samples. The sequenced sample consisted of PBMCs. The receptor chain draws on TRBV10-2 and TRBJ1-2; TRBD1 is possibly the D segment (5 matching bases). The CDR3 amino acid sequence is: CASSGWDGGNYGYTF. The DNA sequence reads TGCGCCAGCAGTGGATGGGACGGCGGGAACTATGGCTACACCTTC.